This TCR beta chain was sequenced in a study of T cell repertoires in cytomegalovirus infection. General observations from the study: Adding up the frequency of public TCR beta families identified people who carried CMV plus the relevant HLA.

TCRdb redid the calling of the reads with MiXCR, one entry per CDR3 protein. The table records about 320,000 distinct CDR3 sequences, 8% to 9.5% of them present only once. This clonotype was seen only a few times. Its antigen is currently unknown. CDR1 and CDR2 from the germline V gene are MNHEY and SVGAGI. The CDR3 has 16 amino acids. Germline trimming cut 1 base from V and 10 bases from J; bases unmatched to any gene: 13. The V call is TRBV6-5, the J call TRBJ1-1; 9 nucleotides line up with TRBD1. Sequenced: PBMCs. The receptor was isolated from a human donor in good health (CMV status not recorded). Some clones in this sample may be carry-over from other donors' samples. In DNA form, the CDR3 reads TGTGCCAGCAGTTACTGGCGCGGGACAGGGTTGGGGGGAGCTTTCTTT. It encodes CASSYWRGTGLGGAFF.